Following are 5 T cell receptor beta chains from one sample sequenced in a study of blood T cell repertoires in COVID-19. Data came from immunoSEQ multiplex PCR; TCRdb stores just in-frame clones and leaves some out. The data contain more than 400,000 clones, around 91% of them seen just once; the ten biggest clones take up 0.6% to 0.7%. Material for sequencing was PBMCs or T cells enriched from blood (not recorded which). These receptors were obtained from a man younger than 35 who had recovered from COVID-19.

The chain combines TRBV7-9 with TRBJ1-3, with 10 bases lining up with TRBD1. CDR3 length: 15 amino acids. Losses at the gene ends were 6 bases for V and 8 bases for J; bases not matched to a gene: 10. Germline V lookup: CDR1 SEHNR, CDR2 FQNEAQ (reference sequence). CDR3 protein: CASSLTTGGIDTIYF. The CDR3 nucleotides are TGTGCCAGCAGTTTGACGACAGGGGGCATTGACACCATATATTTT.

A single count supports this clone. The chain employs TRBV7-2 and TRBJ1-5; D is undetermined. Between the trimmed V and J ends, which lost 1 base and 6 bases, there was a span of 10 bases. Per germline, CDR1 SGHTA and CDR2 FQGNSA. The CDR3 is made up of 14 amino acids. In DNA, the CDR3 is TGTGCCAGCAGCTTAGAGTTCGGGGTTCAGCCCCAGCATTTT. It specifies CASSLEFGVQPQHF.

The chain is built from TRBV5-1 and TRBJ1-2; 11 bases map to TRBD1. Per germline, CDR1 SGHRS and CDR2 YFSETQ. The ends lost 5 bases at V and 6 bases at J; junction bases unmatched: 18. This CDR3 comprises 18 residues. CDR3 nucleotides: TGCGCCAGCAGTATCCGGGACAGGGGGGCCGGAGGGTCGGATGGCTACACCTTC. It codes for CASSIRDRGAGGSDGYTF. Looking up the rest from reference TRBV5-1 and TRBJ1-2 gives the full variable domain: KAGVTQTPRYLIKTRGQQVTLSCSPISGHRSVSWYQQTPGQGLQFLFEYFSETQRNKGNFPGRFSGRQFSNSRSEMNVSTLELGDSALYLCASSIRDRGAGGSDGYTFGSGTRLTVV.

The V and J genes are TRBV5-1 and TRBJ2-1; TRBD1 matches 10 bases. Germline values: CDR1 SGHRS, CDR2 YFSETQ. The CDR3 loop spans 16 amino acids. Trimming cost V 2 bases and J 4 bases; bases outside gene matches: 6. The CDR3 DNA reads TGCGCCAGCAGCTTTTCCCCGGGACAGGGGTACAATGAGCAGTTCTTC. Translating it yields CASSFSPGQGYNEQFF.

V usage is TRBV24-1 and J usage is TRBJ2-3, with 11 bases fitting TRBD1. Germline assignment: CDR1 KGHDR and CDR2 SFDVKD. The CDR3 covers 16 residues. The ends lost 5 bases at V and 4 bases at J; junction bases unmatched: 7. Written as DNA, the CDR3 is TGTGCCACCAGTGGTACACCGGGACAGGGGGCAGATACGCAGTATTTT. Translating it yields CATSGTPGQGADTQYF.